The present T cell receptor (beta chain) was sequenced within a study of T cells in Graves' hyperthyroidism and ophthalmopathy. Study outcomes and limitations: Researchers report that a 13 V-J model separated ophthalmopathy from stable hyperthyroidism.

Ophthalmopathy in the patients scored at least 3 on Clinical Activity Score and at least 4 on NOSPECS grade, lasting under 3 months. RNA transcripts served as the template for amplifying TCR beta CDR3 regions. TCR CDR3 regions were first amplified by RT-PCR with HTBI primers. TCRdb re-derived calls from the multiplex PCR reads in MiXCR, one entry per CDR3 protein. The sample gives 550,000 to 700,000 distinct CDR3 sequences, about 15% of which show up once; 3.5% to 4.5% is in the top ten. As regards this clonotype: What it binds is unknown.

This CDR3 is built from 16 residues. V was clipped by 3 bases and J by 4 bases, with 17 bases between them. Germline CDR1 is MNHEY and CDR2 is SVGAGI. Sequenced sample: blood. The chain combines TRBV6-5 with TRBJ2-3; D perhaps matches TRBD2 (6 bases). The receptor's source is a woman aged 40 to 50 with Graves' ophthalmopathy. The CDR3 coding sequence is TGTGCCAGCAGTTATTCCACCCGGGACTCTCCAGATACGCAGTATTTT. Translation: CASSYSTRDSPDTQYF.